A single T cell receptor beta chain is shown here with its context. With 3 bases removed from V and 3 bases from J, the gap between germline ends came to 17 bases. The CDR3 has 16 residues. Germline V CDR1 and CDR2: LNHDA, SQIVND (reference sequence). These data originate in a study of shared clonotypes between healthy human individuals. The naive CD8 fraction comprised CD45RO-negative cells positively selected for CCR7 and excluded terminally differentiated effector memory CD45RA+ cells. The study drew all its donors from Caucasian adults living in Nashville, Tennessee. TCRdb's table, derived via immunoSEQ multiplex PCR, lists solely in-frame clones and lacks some. Of about 2 million clones in the sample, 85% to 95% were seen once.

Material for sequencing was naive CD8+ T cells sorted from blood. The chain combines TRBV19 with TRBJ1-1, with D maybe TRBD1 (6 bases). The clonotype comes from a man aged 18 to 29 in good health. The CDR3 DNA reads TGTGCCAGTAGTATCCAGGGGAAGGGCCTTCACACTGAAGCTTTCTTT. Its translation is CASSIQGKGLHTEAFF.